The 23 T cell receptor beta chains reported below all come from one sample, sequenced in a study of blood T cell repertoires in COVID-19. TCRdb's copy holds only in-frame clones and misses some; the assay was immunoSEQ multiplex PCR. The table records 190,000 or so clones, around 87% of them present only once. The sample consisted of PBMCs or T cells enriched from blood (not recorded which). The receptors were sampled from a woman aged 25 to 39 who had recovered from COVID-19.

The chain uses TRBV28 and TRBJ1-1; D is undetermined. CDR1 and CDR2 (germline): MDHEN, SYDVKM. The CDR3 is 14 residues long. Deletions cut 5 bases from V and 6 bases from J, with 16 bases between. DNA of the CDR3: TGTGCCAGCAGTCCGACACCAACCCCCCCTGAAGCTTTCTTT. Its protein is CASSPTPTPPEAFF.

The CDR3 nucleotides read TGTGCCAGCAGTGACAAGGGGCGGGAGCCCTACAATGAGCAGTTCTTC. Translated: CASSDKGREPYNEQFF. The chain recombines TRBV9 with TRBJ2-1, with 7 bases matching TRBD2. J was trimmed by 2 bases and V by 5 bases; bases with no gene match: 10. The germline V gene encodes CDR1 SGDLS and CDR2 YYNGEE. The CDR3 covers 16 residues.

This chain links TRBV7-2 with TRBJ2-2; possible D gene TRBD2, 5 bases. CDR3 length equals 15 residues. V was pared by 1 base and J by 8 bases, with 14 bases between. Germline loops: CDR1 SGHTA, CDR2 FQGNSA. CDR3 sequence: CASSLVSFGDGELFF. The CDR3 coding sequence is TGTGCCAGCAGCTTAGTTTCCTTCGGGGATGGGGAGCTGTTTTTT.

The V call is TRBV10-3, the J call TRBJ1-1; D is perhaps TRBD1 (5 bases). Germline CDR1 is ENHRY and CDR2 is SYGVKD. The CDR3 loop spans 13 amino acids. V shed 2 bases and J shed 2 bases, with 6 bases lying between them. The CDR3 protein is CAISEGANTEAFF. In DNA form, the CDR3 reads TGTGCCATCAGTGAGGGGGCCAACACTGAAGCTTTCTTT.

The CDR3 here is CASSADGDQPQHF. The CDR3 DNA reads TGCGCCAGCAGCGCGGACGGGGATCAGCCCCAGCATTTT. The chain uses TRBV5-1 and TRBJ1-5; unclear D gene. The CDR3 runs to 13 residues. V was shortened by 4 bases and J by 5 bases, with 10 bases between the two germline ends. Germline-derived CDR1 and CDR2 are SGHRS and YFSETQ.

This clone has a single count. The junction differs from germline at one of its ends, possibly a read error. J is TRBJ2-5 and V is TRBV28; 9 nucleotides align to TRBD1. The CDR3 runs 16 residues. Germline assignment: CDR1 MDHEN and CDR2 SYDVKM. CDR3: CASNLGTGSWGETQYF. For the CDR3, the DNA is TGTGCCAGCAATTTAGGGACAGGGAGCTGGGGCGAGACCCAGTACTTC.

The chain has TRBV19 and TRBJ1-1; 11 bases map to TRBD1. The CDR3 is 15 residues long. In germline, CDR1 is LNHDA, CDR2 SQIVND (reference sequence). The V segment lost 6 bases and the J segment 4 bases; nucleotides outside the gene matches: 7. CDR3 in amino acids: CASRDPGTGGTEAFF. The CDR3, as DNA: TGTGCCAGTAGGGACCCGGGGACAGGGGGCACTGAAGCTTTCTTT.

The DNA of the CDR3 is TGTGCCAGCAGTGTCGGGACAATAAGTAATCAGCCCCAGCATTTT. This gives the protein CASSVGTISNQPQHF. The chain is built from TRBV6-2 or TRBV6-3 and TRBJ1-5, with D tentatively TRBD1 (6 bases). Between the trimmed V and J ends, which lost 5 bases and 4 bases, there was a span of 15 bases. The CDR3 totals 15 residues. Germline V gives CDR1 MNHEY, CDR2 SVGEGT.

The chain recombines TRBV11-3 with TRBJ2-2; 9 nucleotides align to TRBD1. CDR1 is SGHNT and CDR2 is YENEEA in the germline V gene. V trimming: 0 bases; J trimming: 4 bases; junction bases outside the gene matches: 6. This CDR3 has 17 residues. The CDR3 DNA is TGTGCCAGCAGCTTAGAAACAGGGGGCCCAACCACCGGGGAGCTGTTTTTT. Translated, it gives CASSLETGGPTTGELFF.

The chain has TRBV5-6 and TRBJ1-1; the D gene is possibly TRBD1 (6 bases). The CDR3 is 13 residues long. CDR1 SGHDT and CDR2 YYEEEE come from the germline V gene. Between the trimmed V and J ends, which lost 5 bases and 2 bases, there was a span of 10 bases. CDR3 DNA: TGTGCCAGCAGACTAGGGGGTAACACTGAAGCTTTCTTT. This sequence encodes CASRLGGNTEAFF.

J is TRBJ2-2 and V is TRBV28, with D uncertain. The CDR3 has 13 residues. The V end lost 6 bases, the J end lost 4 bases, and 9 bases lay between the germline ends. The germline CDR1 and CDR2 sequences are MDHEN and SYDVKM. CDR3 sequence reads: CASRLTSTGELFF. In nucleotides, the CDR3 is TGTGCCAGCAGACTAACAAGCACCGGGGAGCTGTTTTTT.

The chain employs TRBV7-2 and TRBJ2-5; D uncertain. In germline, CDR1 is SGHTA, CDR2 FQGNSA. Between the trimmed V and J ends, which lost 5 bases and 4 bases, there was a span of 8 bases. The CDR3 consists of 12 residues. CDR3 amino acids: CASSPHRETQYF. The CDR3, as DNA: TGTGCCAGCAGCCCCCACAGAGAGACCCAGTACTTC. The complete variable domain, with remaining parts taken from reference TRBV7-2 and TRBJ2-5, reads GAGVSQSPSNKVTEKGKDVELRCDPISGHTALYWYRQSLGQGLEFLIYFQGNSAPDKSGLPSDRFSAERTGGSVSTLTIQRTQQEDSAVYLCASSPHRETQYFGPGTRLLVL.

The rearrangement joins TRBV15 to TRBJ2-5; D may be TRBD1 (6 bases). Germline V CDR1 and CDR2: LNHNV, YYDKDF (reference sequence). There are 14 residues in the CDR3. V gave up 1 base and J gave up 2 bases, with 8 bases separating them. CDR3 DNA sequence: TGTGCCACCAGCAGAGCTACAGGGCAAGAGACCCAGTACTTC. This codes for CATSRATGQETQYF.

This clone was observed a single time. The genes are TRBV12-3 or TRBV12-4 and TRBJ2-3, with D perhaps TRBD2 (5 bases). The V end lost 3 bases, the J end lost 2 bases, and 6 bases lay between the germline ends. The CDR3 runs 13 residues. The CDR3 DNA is TGTGCCAGCAGTTTCCGGGACACAGATACGCAGTATTTT. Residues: CASSFRDTDTQYF.

CDR3 bases: TGTGCCAGCAGAGCGACAGAGATGAGCAATCAGCCCCAGCATTTT. The encoded protein is CASRATEMSNQPQHF. V is TRBV2 and J is TRBJ1-5; D is perhaps TRBD1 (5 bases). V shed 6 bases and J shed 1 base, with 13 bases lying between them. Germline CDR1 reads SNHLY; CDR2 reads FYNNEI. The CDR3 contains 15 residues.

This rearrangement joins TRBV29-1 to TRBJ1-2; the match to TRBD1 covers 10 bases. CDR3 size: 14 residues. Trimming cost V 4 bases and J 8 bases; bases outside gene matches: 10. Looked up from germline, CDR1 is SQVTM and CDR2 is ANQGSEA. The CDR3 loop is CSVADGDRGRGYTF. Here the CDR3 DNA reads TGCAGCGTTGCCGACGGTGACAGGGGGCGCGGCTACACCTTC. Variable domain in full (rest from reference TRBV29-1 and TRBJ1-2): SAVISQKPSRDICQRGTSLTIQCQVDSQVTMMFWYRQQPGQSLTLIATANQGSEATYESGFVIDKFPISRPNLTFSTLTVSNMSPEDSSIYLCSVADGDRGRGYTFGSGTRLTVV.

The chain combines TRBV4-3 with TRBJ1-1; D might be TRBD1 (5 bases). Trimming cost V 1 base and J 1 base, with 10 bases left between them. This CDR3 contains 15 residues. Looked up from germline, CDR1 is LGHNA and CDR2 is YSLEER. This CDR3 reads CASSQGGDWNTEAFF. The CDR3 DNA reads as TGCGCCAGCAGCCAAGGAGGGGACTGGAACACTGAAGCTTTCTTT.

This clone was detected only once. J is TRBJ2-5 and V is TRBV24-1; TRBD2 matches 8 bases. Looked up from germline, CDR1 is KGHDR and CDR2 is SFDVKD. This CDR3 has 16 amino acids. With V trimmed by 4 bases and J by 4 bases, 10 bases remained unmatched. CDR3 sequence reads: CATSDTSGAVIETQYF. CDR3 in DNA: TGTGCCACCAGTGACACTAGCGGAGCGGTTATAGAGACCCAGTACTTC.

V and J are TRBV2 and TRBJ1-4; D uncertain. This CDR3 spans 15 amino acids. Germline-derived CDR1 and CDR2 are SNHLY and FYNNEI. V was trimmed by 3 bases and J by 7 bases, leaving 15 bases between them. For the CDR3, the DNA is TGTGCCAGCAGTGAGGCCTGGGAGGGTGGTGAAAAACTGTTTTTT. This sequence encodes CASSEAWEGGEKLFF.

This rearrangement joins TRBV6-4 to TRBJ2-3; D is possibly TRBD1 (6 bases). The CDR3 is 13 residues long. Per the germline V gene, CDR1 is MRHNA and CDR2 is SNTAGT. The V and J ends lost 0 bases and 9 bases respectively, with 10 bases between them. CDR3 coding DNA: TGTGCCAGCAGTGACTCCTTTAGGGGGACGCAGTATTTT. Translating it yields CASSDSFRGTQYF.

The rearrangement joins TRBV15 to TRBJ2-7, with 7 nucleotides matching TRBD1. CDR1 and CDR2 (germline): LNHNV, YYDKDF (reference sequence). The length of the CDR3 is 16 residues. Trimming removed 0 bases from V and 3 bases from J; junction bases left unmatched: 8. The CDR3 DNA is TGTGCCACCAGCAGAGACCGGGACAGTGCGAGCTACGAGCAGTACTTC. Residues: CATSRDRDSASYEQYF.

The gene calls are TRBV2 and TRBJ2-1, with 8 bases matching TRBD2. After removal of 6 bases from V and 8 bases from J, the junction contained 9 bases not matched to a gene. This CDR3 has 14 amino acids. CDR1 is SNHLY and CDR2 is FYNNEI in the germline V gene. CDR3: CASRGERESDEQFF. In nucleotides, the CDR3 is TGTGCCAGCAGGGGCGAGCGGGAGTCCGATGAGCAGTTCTTC.

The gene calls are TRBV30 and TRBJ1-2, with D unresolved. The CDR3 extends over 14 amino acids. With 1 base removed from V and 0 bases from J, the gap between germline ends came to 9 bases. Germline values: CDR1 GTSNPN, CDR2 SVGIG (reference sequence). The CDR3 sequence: CAWSESDTNYGYTF. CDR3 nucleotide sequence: TGTGCCTGGAGTGAAAGTGACACTAACTATGGCTACACCTTC. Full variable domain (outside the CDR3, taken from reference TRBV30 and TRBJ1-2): SQTIHQWPATLVQPVGSPLSLECTVEGTSNPNLYWYRQAAGRGLQLLFYSVGIGQISSEVPQNLSASRPQDRQFILSSKKLLLSDSGFYLCAWSESDTNYGYTFGSGTRLTVV.